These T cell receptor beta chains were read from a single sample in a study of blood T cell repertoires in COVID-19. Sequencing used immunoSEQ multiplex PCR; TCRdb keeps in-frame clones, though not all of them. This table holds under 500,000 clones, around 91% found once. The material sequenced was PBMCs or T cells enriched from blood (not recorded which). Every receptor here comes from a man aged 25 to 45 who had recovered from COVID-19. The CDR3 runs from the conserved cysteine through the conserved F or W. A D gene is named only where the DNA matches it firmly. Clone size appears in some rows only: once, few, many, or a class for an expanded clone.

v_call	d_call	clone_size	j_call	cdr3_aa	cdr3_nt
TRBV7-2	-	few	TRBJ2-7	CASSLGTGYEQYF	TGTGCCAGCAGCTTAGGCACGGGCTACGAGCAGTACTTC
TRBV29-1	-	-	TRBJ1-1	CSVRGGHTEAFF	TGCAGCGTAAGGGGGGGACACACTGAAGCTTTCTTT
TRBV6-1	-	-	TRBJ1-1	CASSTLGQNTEAFF	TGTGCCAGCAGTACATTGGGACAGAACACTGAAGCTTTCTTT
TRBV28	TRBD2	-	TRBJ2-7	CASNQAAAGGPPEQYF	TGTGCCAGCAACCAAGCGGCGGCGGGAGGGCCTCCCGAGCAGTACTTC
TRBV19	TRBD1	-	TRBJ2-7	CASSIGTGLTYEQYF	TGTGCCAGTAGTATAGGGACAGGCTTAACCTACGAGCAGTACTTC
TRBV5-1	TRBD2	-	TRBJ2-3	CASTRTSGRAPTDTQYF	TGCGCCAGCACAAGAACTAGCGGGAGGGCCCCAACAGATACGCAGTATTTT
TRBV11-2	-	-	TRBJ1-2	CASSATILAGGYTF	TGTGCCAGCAGCGCCACTATCTTGGCGGGTGGCTACACCTTC
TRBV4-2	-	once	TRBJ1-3	CASSQDQGSGNTIYF	TGTGCCAGCAGCCAAGATCAGGGCTCTGGAAACACCATATATTTT
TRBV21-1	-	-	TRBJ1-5	CASSKGDREWEHF	TGTGCCAGCAGCAAAGGGGACAGGGAGTGGGAGCATTTT
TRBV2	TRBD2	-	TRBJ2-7	CASILAGTSYEQYF	TGTGCCAGCATCCTCGCCGGGACTAGCTACGAGCAGTACTTC
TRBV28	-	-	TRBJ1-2	CASSPGGYRYGYTF	TGTGCCAGCAGCCCCGGAGGGTACCGTTATGGCTACACCTTC
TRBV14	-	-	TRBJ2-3	CASSQRETTDTQYF	TGTGCCAGCAGCCAACGGGAAACCACAGATACGCAGTATTTT
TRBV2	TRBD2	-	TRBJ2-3	CASKKREGNTDTQYF	TGTGCCAGCAAAAAGCGGGAGGGTAACACAGATACGCAGTATTTT
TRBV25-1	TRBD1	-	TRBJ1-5	CASKSGGGNQPQHF	TGTGCCAGCAAATCAGGGGGAGGCAATCAGCCCCAGCATTTT
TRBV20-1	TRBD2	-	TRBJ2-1	CSASGGLAGLNEQFF	TGCAGTGCTAGTGGGGGACTAGCGGGACTCAATGAGCAGTTCTTC
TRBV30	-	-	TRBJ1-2	CAWTRDLYGYTF	TGTGCCTGGACCCGGGATCTCTATGGCTACACCTTC
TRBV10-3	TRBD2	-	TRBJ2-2	CAISRTSGRVLNTGELFF	TGTGCCATCAGCCGGACTAGCGGGAGGGTTTTGAACACCGGGGAGCTGTTTTTT
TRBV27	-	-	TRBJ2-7	CASRAVQSAYEQYF	TGTGCCAGCAGGGCGGTGCAGTCCGCCTACGAGCAGTACTTC
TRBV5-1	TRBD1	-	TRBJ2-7	CASRQTGVGEQYF	TGCGCCAGCAGACAGACAGGGGTCGGCGAGCAGTACTTC
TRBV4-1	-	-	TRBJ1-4	CASSQAGQGQEKLFF	TGCGCCAGCAGCCAAGCGGGCCAGGGTCAGGAAAAACTGTTTTTT
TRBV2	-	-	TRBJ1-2	CASTLTENYGYTF	TGTGCCAGCACTTTGACAGAGAACTATGGCTACACCTTC
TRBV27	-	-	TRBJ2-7	CASRGLGGGTYEQYF	TGTGCCAGCAGAGGCCTCGGAGGCGGAACCTACGAGCAGTACTTC
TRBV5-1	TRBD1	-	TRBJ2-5	CASSRTGGRQETQYF	TGCGCCAGCAGCCGGACAGGGGGCCGCCAAGAGACCCAGTACTTC
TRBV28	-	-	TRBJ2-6	CASRPSGTALSGANVLTF	TGTGCCAGCAGACCCTCCGGGACTGCCCTCTCTGGGGCCAACGTCCTGACTTTC
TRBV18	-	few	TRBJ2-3	CASLDRLDNTDTQYF	TGTGCCAGTCTAGACAGGCTAGATAACACGGATACGCAGTATTTT
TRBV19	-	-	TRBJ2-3	CASSIQGAGSGTDTQYF	TGTGCCAGTAGTATTCAGGGCGCGGGATCGGGCACAGATACGCAGTATTTT
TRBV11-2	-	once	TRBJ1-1	CASSLIRGTEAFF	TGTGCCAGCAGCTTAATTAGGGGAACTGAAGCTTTCTTT
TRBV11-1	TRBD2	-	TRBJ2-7	CASSQLGTTYSYEQYF	TGTGCCAGCAGCCAGCTAGGGACTACCTACTCCTACGAGCAGTACTTC
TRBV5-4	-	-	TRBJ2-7	CASSFISASGEQYF	TGTGCCAGCAGCTTCATTAGCGCCTCGGGTGAGCAGTACTTC